What follows are 16 T cell receptor beta chains derived from one specimen sequenced in a study of CD8+CD57+ T cells in acquired aplastic anemia. Sequencing involved patients with CD8+CD57+ cell expansion previously shown by flow cytometry. CDR3 and TCR beta VDJ profiling relied on genomic DNA as the template. TCRdb independently ran MiXCR on the reads; one entry per CDR3 protein. The sample carries 200,000 to 300,000 distinct CDR3 sequences, around half recorded once. What was sequenced was sorted CD4+, CD8+, or CD8+CD57+ T cells (not recorded which) from PBMCs. These receptors all stem from a human donor with aplastic anemia.

The chain links TRBV2 to TRBJ1-1, with a possible D match to TRBD1 (6 bases). Germline-derived CDR1 and CDR2 are SNHLY and FYNNEI. V lost 4 bases and J 5 bases, leaving 14 bases between the germline ends. The CDR3 has 14 residues. CDR3 sequence reads: CASSGEGGTTEAFF. The DNA of the CDR3 is TGTGCCAGCAGTGGGGAGGGGGGGACAACTGAAGCTTTCTTT.

The chain carries TRBV15 and TRBJ1-5, with TRBD1 as a possible D gene (5 bases). The CDR3 is 17 residues long. Trimming shortened V by 0 bases and J by 0 bases, and 12 bases separated the two germline ends. Germline lookup yields CDR1 LNHNV and CDR2 YYDKDF (reference sequence). DNA of the CDR3: TGTGCCACCAGCAGAGATCGGGCAGGGTATAGCAATCAGCCCCAGCATTTT. Encoded protein: CATSRDRAGYSNQPQHF.

This clonotype was counted at least ten times. The J gene is TRBJ2-1, the V gene TRBV19, with 8 bases fitting TRBD2. The CDR3 has 15 residues. Germline CDR1 is LNHDA and CDR2 is SQIVND (reference sequence). The J segment lost 3 bases and the V segment lost 5 bases, leaving 6 bases of the junction unmatched. CDR3 loop: CASSVGLAGYNEQFF. In nucleotides, the CDR3 is TGTGCCAGTAGTGTCGGACTAGCAGGCTACAATGAGCAGTTCTTC.

This chain joins TRBV28 and TRBJ2-7; TRBD2 matches 7 bases. Per germline, CDR1 MDHEN and CDR2 SYDVKM. V was clipped by 2 bases and J by 4 bases; unmatched bases: 5. CDR3 length equals 14 residues. In DNA form, the CDR3 reads TGTGCCAGCAGTTTAGAAGCGGGGACGTACGAGCAGTACTTC. It specifies CASSLEAGTYEQYF.

In this sample, this clonotype turned up many times. The V gene is TRBV2, the J gene TRBJ1-5; tentatively, D is TRBD1 (5 bases). V gave up 6 bases and J gave up 1 base, with 10 bases separating them. In germline, CDR1 is SNHLY, CDR2 FYNNEI. The CDR3 runs to 14 residues. CDR3 region: CASRVRESNQPQHF. The CDR3 bases are TGTGCCAGCAGGGTCAGGGAAAGCAATCAGCCCCAGCATTTT.

A note on this clonotype: A much larger clonotype is one base distant, so this may be a read error. The rearrangement joins TRBV6-5 to TRBJ2-7; D not resolved. Looked up from germline, CDR1 is MNHEY and CDR2 is SVGAGI. Trimming shortened V by 0 bases and J by 2 bases, and 11 bases separated the two germline ends. The CDR3 runs to 15 residues. As DNA, the CDR3 is TGTGCCAGCAGTTACTCCGGGTACAGCCCCTACGAGCAGTACTTC. This translates into CASSYSGYSPYEQYF.

The table lists this clonotype with many counts. This sequence joins TRBV4-1 and TRBJ1-6; D is possibly TRBD1 (5 bases). CDR1 and CDR2 (germline): MGHRA, YSYEKL. The CDR3 is made up of 15 amino acids. V was cut by 1 base and J by 8 bases, with 12 bases left in between. The CDR3 coding sequence is TGCGCCAGCAGCCAAGTCCCCGGGGCGCATTCACCCCTCCACTTT. This gives the protein CASSQVPGAHSPLHF.

Ten or more counts support this clonotype. The J gene is TRBJ1-1, the V gene TRBV15; D is undetermined. Germline CDR1 is LNHNV and CDR2 is YYDKDF (reference sequence). The V and J ends lost 5 bases and 0 bases respectively, with 10 bases between them. The CDR3 has 14 residues. For the CDR3, the DNA is TGTGCCACCAGCGGAAACTTCATGAACACTGAAGCTTTCTTT. It encodes CATSGNFMNTEAFF.

This clonotype was seen ten or more times. The V and J genes are TRBV5-1 and TRBJ2-7; unclear D gene. The CDR3 is 16 amino acids. Germline loops: CDR1 SGHRS, CDR2 YFSETQ. The ends were cut back, 0 bases at V and 4 bases at J, with 17 bases in the middle. As DNA, the CDR3 is TGCGCCAGCAGCTTGGGAGGCCAACGTATAAGATACGAGCAGTACTTC. Protein product: CASSLGGQRIRYEQYF.

This chain connects TRBV29-1 to TRBJ1-1; weak D call: TRBD1 (6 bases). This CDR3 is built from 15 residues. The germline V gene has CDR1 SQVTM and CDR2 ANQGSEA. The V gene lost 1 base and the J gene lost 2 bases, with 14 bases spanning the gap. CDR3 amino acids: CSVEGGGRANTEAFF. Here the CDR3 DNA reads TGCAGCGTTGAAGGGGGGGGCCGAGCTAACACTGAAGCTTTCTTT.

This sequence joins TRBV7-9 and TRBJ2-7, with 7 bases fitting TRBD2. V shed 7 bases and J 6 bases; nucleotides not matched to a gene: 12. In germline, CDR1 is SEHNR, CDR2 FQNEAQ (reference sequence). The CDR3 has 14 residues. CDR3 loop: CASTLGGEFSEQYF. The CDR3 DNA reads as TGTGCCAGCACCCTGGGGGGGGAATTCTCCGAGCAGTACTTC.

V and J are TRBV2 and TRBJ2-2; D is unresolved. The germline V gene encodes CDR1 SNHLY and CDR2 FYNNEI. Trimming took 5 bases from V and 1 from J, leaving 11 bases between them. The CDR3 totals 15 residues. The CDR3 protein is CASSSRAQNTGELFF. As DNA, the CDR3 is TGTGCCAGCAGTTCTAGGGCACAGAACACCGGGGAGCTGTTTTTT.

This clonotype was detected ten times or more. V and J are TRBV11-2 and TRBJ2-7; 8 bases match TRBD1. The CDR3 covers 13 residues. Germline V gene data show CDR1 as SGHAT and CDR2 as FQNNGV. The V segment lost 5 bases and the J segment 6 bases; nucleotides outside the gene matches: 6. CDR3 DNA: TGTGCCAGCAGCCCGACAGGGGACTTCGAGCAGTACTTC. This translates into CASSPTGDFEQYF.

With respect to this clonotype: A much larger clone is a single base away; this may be a read error. This rearrangement joins TRBV13 to TRBJ1-5; D gene ambiguous. Germline CDR1 reads PRHDT; CDR2 reads FYEKMQ (reference sequence). The CDR3 consists of 16 residues. The CDR3 reads CASSSSGMGSSQPQHF. As DNA, the CDR3 is TGTGCCAGCAGCTCCTCAGGTATGGGTAGCAGTCAGCCCCAGCATTTT.

The CDR3 region is CATSRVSSYEQYF. CDR3 DNA sequence: TGTGCCACCAGCAGGGTCAGTTCCTACGAGCAGTACTTC. The chain uses TRBV15 and TRBJ2-7; D ambiguous. Trimming removed 3 bases at V and 1 base at J, with 7 bases between. Germline V CDR1 and CDR2: LNHNV, YYDKDF (reference sequence). The CDR3 extends over 13 amino acids.

This clonotype has just one count. As DNA, the CDR3 is TGTGCCAGCAGGAACGAGGACAGGCCTTCAGCTTTCTTT. Protein: CASRNEDRPSAFF. V gene TRBV25-1 combines with J gene TRBJ1-1, with 7 nucleotides matching TRBD1. This CDR3 has 13 amino acids. Per germline, CDR1 MGHDK and CDR2 SYGVNS. The V segment lost 6 bases and the J segment 10 bases; nucleotides outside the gene matches: 11.